This T cell receptor beta chain is drawn from a study of long-term antiretroviral therapy in people with HIV. In the case of this clone: The target antigen is unknown.

Points from the study as a whole: Those clones which expanded before ART made up the dominant part of the repertoire at all time points. Transplant-donor-level diversity was not reached after ART, though diversity increased. There were no data on ART adherence, viral resistance or therapy changes, a gap that limits inferences about post-ART repertoire changes.

This CDR3 comprises 16 residues. V shed 2 bases and J shed 4 bases, with 12 bases lying between them. Germline CDR1 is MNHNY and CDR2 is SVGAGI (reference sequence). This was the immunoSEQ v3.0 assay at survey level. Sequencing of each sample targeted about 40,000-50,000 T-cell genomes. Clones were sequenced by immunoSEQ multiplex PCR, and TCRdb holds only the in-frame ones, with some missing. Of about 40,000 clones listed, 85% to 90% are singletons. The source of this sequence is a woman between 45 and 60 years old with HIV. This specimen was unsorted PBMCs, taken 1.2 years after starting antiretroviral therapy. The gene calls are TRBV6-6 and TRBJ1-6; perhaps TRBD1 as D (5 bases). CDR3 sequence (DNA): TGTGCCAGCAGTTACATAAGGGAGGGGTATAATTCACCCCTCCACTTT. Translated, it gives CASSYIREGYNSPLHF.